A selection of T cell receptor beta chains follows, all from one sample in a study of read filtering for tumor transcriptome and immune sequencing. Each CDR3 protein gets one entry after TCRdb re-called the reads with MiXCR. The table records some 41,000 distinct CDR3 sequences, roughly an eighth of them present only once. The specimen sequenced was a population of CD138-negative cells sorted from bone marrow. The receptors were sampled from a donor aged 40 or older with multiple myeloma. Both conserved end residues are part of each CDR3. The D gene is left open where the match is weak. Clone size is stated in some rows and not others, as once, few, many or a class when expanded.

d_gene: TRBD1
v_gene: TRBV11-1
j_gene: TRBJ2-7
abundance: many
CDR3aa: CASSSGTGAYEQYF
CDR3nt: TGTGCCAGCAGTTCCGGGACAGGGGCCTACGAGCAGTACTTC

d_gene: TRBD1
v_gene: TRBV5-1
j_gene: TRBJ2-2
abundance: many
CDR3aa: CASSLWTGGGSGELFF
CDR3nt: TGCGCCAGCAGCTTGTGGACAGGGGGCGGATCCGGGGAGCTGTTTTTT

d_gene: TRBD2
v_gene: TRBV7-3
j_gene: TRBJ2-1
abundance: many
CDR3aa: CASSITSGSFNEQFF
CDR3nt: TGTGCCAGCAGCATAACTAGCGGGAGTTTCAATGAGCAGTTCTTC

d_gene: TRBD1
v_gene: TRBV20-1
j_gene: TRBJ2-5
abundance: many
CDR3aa: CSATGTGPWTQYF
CDR3nt: TGCAGTGCTACCGGGACAGGACCGTGGACCCAGTACTTC

d_gene: TRBD2
v_gene: TRBV20-1
j_gene: TRBJ2-1
abundance: many
CDR3aa: CSARDFQTTSAGGNEQFF
CDR3nt: TGCAGTGCTAGAGATTTTCAGACGACTAGCGCCGGGGGTAATGAGCAGTTCTTC

d_gene: TRBD1
v_gene: TRBV29-1
j_gene: TRBJ2-2
abundance: many
CDR3aa: CSARTGGTGELFF
CDR3nt: TGCAGCGCCCGGACAGGGGGCACCGGGGAGCTGTTTTTT

d_gene: TRBD2
v_gene: TRBV19
j_gene: TRBJ2-2
abundance: many
CDR3aa: CASSLLAGATGELFF
CDR3nt: TGTGCCAGTAGTCTCTTAGCGGGAGCCACCGGGGAGCTGTTTTTT

d_gene: .
v_gene: TRBV6-2/TRBV6-3
j_gene: TRBJ1-1
abundance: many
CDR3aa: CASSYNKNTEAFF
CDR3nt: TGTGCCAGCAGTTACAACAAAAACACTGAAGCTTTCTTT

d_gene: .
v_gene: TRBV29-1
j_gene: TRBJ2-1
abundance: many
CDR3aa: CSVERQGRGFSYNEQFF
CDR3nt: TGCAGCGTTGAGAGGCAGGGGAGGGGATTCTCCTACAATGAGCAGTTCTTC

d_gene: .
v_gene: TRBV6-5
j_gene: TRBJ2-7
abundance: few
CDR3aa: CASSYSGRSYEQHF
CDR3nt: TGTGCCAGCAGTTACAGTGGACGTTCCTACGAGCAGCACTTC

d_gene: .
v_gene: TRBV19
j_gene: TRBJ2-1
abundance: many
CDR3aa: CATSVSSYNEQFF
CDR3nt: TGTGCCACCTCGGTAAGCTCCTACAATGAGCAGTTCTTC

d_gene: TRBD2
v_gene: TRBV20-1
j_gene: TRBJ2-7
abundance: many
CDR3aa: CSARGTSGNSAYEQYF
CDR3nt: TGCAGTGCTAGAGGGACTAGCGGGAATAGTGCCTACGAGCAGTACTTC

d_gene: .
v_gene: TRBV6-8
j_gene: TRBJ2-7
abundance: many
CDR3aa: CASSYPGWTYEQYF
CDR3nt: TGTGCCAGCAGTTACCCAGGGTGGACCTACGAGCAGTACTTC

d_gene: .
v_gene: TRBV7-8
j_gene: TRBJ2-2
abundance: many
CDR3aa: CASSLVTGNTGELFF
CDR3nt: TGTGCCAGCAGCTTAGTTACGGGGAACACCGGGGAGCTGTTTTTT

d_gene: TRBD2
v_gene: TRBV9
j_gene: TRBJ2-1
abundance: .
CDR3aa: CASSTPRGTSGNHNEQFF
CDR3nt: TGTGCCAGCAGCACCCCACGGGGGACTAGCGGGAACCACAATGAGCAGTTCTTC

d_gene: .
v_gene: TRBV7-2
j_gene: TRBJ2-2
abundance: many
CDR3aa: CASSTPTGELFF
CDR3nt: TGTGCCAGCAGCACCCCTACCGGGGAGCTGTTTTTT

d_gene: .
v_gene: TRBV7-3
j_gene: TRBJ2-2
abundance: many
CDR3aa: CASSSPGGNTGELFF
CDR3nt: TGTGCCAGCAGCTCCCCCGGGGGGAACACCGGGGAGCTGTTTTTT

d_gene: TRBD2
v_gene: TRBV20-1
j_gene: TRBJ2-7
abundance: many
CDR3aa: CSASDSPGGYEQYF
CDR3nt: TGCAGTGCATCAGACTCCCCGGGAGGTTACGAGCAGTACTTC

d_gene: TRBD2
v_gene: TRBV29-1
j_gene: TRBJ2-7
abundance: many
CDR3aa: CSVRASGGSYEQYF
CDR3nt: TGCAGCGTGCGGGCTAGCGGAGGCTCCTACGAGCAGTACTTC